What follows are 5 T cell receptor beta chains derived from one specimen sequenced in a study of shared clonotypes between healthy human individuals. Sequencing was performed with immunoSEQ multiplex PCR; in TCRdb, only in-frame clones are kept and a portion is missing. The sample lists 2 million to 2.5 million clones; more than 85% were seen once. Sequenced material: naive CD4+ T cells from PBMCs. Subset meaning: CD45RA+ positively selected. The receptors were gathered from a man younger than 30 in good health. Some clones in this sample may be carry-over from other donors' samples.

The gene calls are TRBV5-1 and TRBJ1-6; the D gene is possibly TRBD1 (6 bases). CDR3 length: 16 residues. CDR1 and CDR2 from the germline V gene are SGHRS and YFSETQ. Trimming removed 5 bases from V and 7 bases from J, with 19 bases in between. CDR3 region: CASSSLLGGQNSPLHF. Here the CDR3 DNA reads TGCGCCAGCAGTTCTCTTCTCGGGGGGCAAAATTCACCCCTCCACTTT.

DNA of the CDR3: TGTGCCTGGTCAGGGTTGGCAGATACGCAGTATTTT. This sequence encodes CAWSGLADTQYF. The chain combines TRBV30 with TRBJ2-3; the D gene is possibly TRBD1 (5 bases). The CDR3 spans 12 residues. CDR1 and CDR2 from the germline V gene are GTSNPN and SVGIG (reference sequence). Trimming left V 5 bases short and J 4 bases short, with 10 bases between.

Remarks on this clone: Other DNA sequences in this sample translate to the same CDR3. CDR3 sequence (DNA): TGTGCCAGCAGATTAGGACAGGGAGGCAATCAGCCCCAGCATTTT. Its translation is CASRLGQGGNQPQHF. This chain joins TRBV28 and TRBJ1-5; 8 bases are a match to TRBD1. The V gene end was trimmed by 6 bases and the J gene end by 2 bases; junction bases not matched to a gene: 6. CDR1 and CDR2 (germline): MDHEN, SYDVKM. This CDR3 region has 15 residues.

The chain recombines TRBV6-5 with TRBJ2-5; possible D gene TRBD2, 6 bases. Matching the DNA end better, TRBJ2-7 makes the J call doubtful. CDR3 length: 12 residues. From germline, CDR1 is MNHEY and CDR2 SVGAGI. The CDR3 region has the DNA TGTGCCAGCAGTCTGCGGGGCAGCGAGCAGTACTTC. It is translated as CASSLRGSEQYF.

The gene calls are TRBV15 and TRBJ2-7, with 12 bases fitting TRBD2. Germline values: CDR1 LNHNV, CDR2 YYDKDF (reference sequence). The CDR3 contains 16 residues. V was clipped by 3 bases and J by 4 bases; unmatched bases: 7. This CDR3 reads CATSRTGLAGLYEQYF. Written as DNA, the CDR3 is TGTGCCACCAGCAGGACCGGACTAGCGGGACTATACGAGCAGTACTTC.